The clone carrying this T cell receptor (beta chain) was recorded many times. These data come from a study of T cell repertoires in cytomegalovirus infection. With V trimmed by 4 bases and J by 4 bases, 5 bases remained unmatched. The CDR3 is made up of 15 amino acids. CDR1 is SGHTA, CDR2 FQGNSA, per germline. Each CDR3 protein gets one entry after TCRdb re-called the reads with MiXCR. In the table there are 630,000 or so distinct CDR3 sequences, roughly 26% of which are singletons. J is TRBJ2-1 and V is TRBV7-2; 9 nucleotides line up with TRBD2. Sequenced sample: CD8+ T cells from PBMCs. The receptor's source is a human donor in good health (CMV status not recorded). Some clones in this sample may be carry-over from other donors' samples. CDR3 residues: CASSSLAGLYNEQFF. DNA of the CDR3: TGTGCCAGCAGCTCCCTAGCGGGGCTGTACAATGAGCAGTTCTTC.